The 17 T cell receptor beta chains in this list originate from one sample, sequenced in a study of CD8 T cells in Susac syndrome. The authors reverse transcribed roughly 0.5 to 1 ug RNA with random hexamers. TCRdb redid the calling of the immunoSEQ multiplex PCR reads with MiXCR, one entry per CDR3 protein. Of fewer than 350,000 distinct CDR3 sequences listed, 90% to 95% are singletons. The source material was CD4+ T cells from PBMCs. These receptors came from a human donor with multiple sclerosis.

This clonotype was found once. CDR3 protein: CASSLIQMNTEAFF. DNA of the CDR3: TGTGCCAGCAGTTTAATTCAGATGAACACTGAAGCTTTCTTT. V is TRBV12-3 or TRBV12-4 and J is TRBJ1-1; no reliable D call. This CDR3 spans 14 amino acids. V was clipped by 2 bases and J by 0 bases, with 7 bases between them.

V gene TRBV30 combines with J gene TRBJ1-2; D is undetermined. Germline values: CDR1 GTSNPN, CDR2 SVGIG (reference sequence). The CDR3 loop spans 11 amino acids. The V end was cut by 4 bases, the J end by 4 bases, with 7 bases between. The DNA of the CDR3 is TGTGCCTGGAAACAGATCTATGGCTACACCTTC. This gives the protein CAWKQIYGYTF.

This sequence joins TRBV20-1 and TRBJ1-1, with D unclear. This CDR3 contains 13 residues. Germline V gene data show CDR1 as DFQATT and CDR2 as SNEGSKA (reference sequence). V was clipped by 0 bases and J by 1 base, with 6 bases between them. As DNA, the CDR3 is TGCAGTGCTAGAGATATGGGGAACACTGAAGCTTTCTTT. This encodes CSARDMGNTEAFF.

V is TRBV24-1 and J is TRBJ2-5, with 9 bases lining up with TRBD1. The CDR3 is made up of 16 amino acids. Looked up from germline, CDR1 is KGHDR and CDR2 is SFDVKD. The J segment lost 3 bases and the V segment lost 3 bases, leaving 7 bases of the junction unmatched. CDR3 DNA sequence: TGTGCCACCAGTGATGACTCCGGGACAGGGAAAGAGACCCAGTACTTC. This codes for CATSDDSGTGKETQYF.

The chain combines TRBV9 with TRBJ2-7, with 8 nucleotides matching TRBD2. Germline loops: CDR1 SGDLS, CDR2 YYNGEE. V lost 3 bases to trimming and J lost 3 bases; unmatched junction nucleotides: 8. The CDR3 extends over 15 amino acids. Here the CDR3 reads CASSASPGLVYEQYF. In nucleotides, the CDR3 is TGTGCCAGCAGCGCTTCCCCGGGACTAGTCTACGAGCAGTACTTC.

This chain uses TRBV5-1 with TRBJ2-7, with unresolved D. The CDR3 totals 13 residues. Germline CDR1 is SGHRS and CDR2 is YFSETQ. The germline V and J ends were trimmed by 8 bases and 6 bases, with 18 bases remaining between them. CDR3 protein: CASANLEIGEQYF. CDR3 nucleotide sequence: TGCGCCAGTGCAAATCTGGAGATCGGCGAGCAGTACTTC.

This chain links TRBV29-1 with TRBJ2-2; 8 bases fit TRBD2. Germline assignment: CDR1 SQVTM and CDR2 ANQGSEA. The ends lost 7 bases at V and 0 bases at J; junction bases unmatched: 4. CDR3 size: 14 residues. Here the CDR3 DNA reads TGCAGCGCCCAGCGGGAGTCGAACACCGGGGAGCTGTTTTTT. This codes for CSAQRESNTGELFF.

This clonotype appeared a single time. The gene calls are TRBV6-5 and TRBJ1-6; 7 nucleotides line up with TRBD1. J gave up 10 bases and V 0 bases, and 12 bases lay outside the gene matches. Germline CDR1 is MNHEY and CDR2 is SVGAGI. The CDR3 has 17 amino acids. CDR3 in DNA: TGTGCCAGCAGTTACTCGACCCGGACAGGTAGGGGGTCACCCCTCCACTTT. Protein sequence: CASSYSTRTGRGSPLHF.

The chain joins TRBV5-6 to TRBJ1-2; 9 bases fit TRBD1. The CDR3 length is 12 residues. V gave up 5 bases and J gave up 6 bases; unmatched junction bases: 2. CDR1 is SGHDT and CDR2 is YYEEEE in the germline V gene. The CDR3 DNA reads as TGTGCCAGCAGGCGGACAGGGGATGGCTACACCTTC. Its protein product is CASRRTGDGYTF.

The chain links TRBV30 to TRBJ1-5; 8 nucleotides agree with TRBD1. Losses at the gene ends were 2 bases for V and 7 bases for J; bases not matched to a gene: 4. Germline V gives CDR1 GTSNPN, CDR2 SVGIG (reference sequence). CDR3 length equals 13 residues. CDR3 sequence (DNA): TGTGCCTGGAGTCATGGACAGGGACAGCCCCAGCATTTT. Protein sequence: CAWSHGQGQPQHF.

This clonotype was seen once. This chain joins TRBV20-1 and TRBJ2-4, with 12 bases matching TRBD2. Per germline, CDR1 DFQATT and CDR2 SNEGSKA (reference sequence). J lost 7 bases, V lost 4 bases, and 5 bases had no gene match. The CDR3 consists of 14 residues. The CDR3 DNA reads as TGCAGTGCTATTCTAGCGGGAGGGAGGAACATTCAGTACTTC. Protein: CSAILAGGRNIQYF.

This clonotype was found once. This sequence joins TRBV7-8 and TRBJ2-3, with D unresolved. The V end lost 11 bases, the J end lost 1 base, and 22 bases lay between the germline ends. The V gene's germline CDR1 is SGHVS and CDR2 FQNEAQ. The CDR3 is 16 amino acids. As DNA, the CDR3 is TGTGCCTCCCAGACTGGGCGGACCCCCGGCACAGATACGCAGTATTTT. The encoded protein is CASQTGRTPGTDTQYF.

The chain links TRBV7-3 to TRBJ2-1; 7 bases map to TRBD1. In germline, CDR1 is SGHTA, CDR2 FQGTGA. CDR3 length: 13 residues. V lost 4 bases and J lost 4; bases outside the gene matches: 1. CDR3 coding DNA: TGTGCCAGCAGCTCGGACAGGTACAATGAGCAGTTCTTC. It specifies CASSSDRYNEQFF. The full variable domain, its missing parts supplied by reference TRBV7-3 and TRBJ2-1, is GAGVSQTPSNKVTEKGKYVELRCDPISGHTALYWYRQSLGQGPEFLIYFQGTGAADDSGLPNDRFFAVRPEGSVSTLKIQRTERGDSAVYLCASSSDRYNEQFFGPGTRLTVL.

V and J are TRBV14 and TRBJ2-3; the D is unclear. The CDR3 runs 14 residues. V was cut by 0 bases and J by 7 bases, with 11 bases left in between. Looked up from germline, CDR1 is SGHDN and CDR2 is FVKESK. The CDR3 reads CASSQDRSVYTQYF. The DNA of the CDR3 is TGTGCCAGCAGCCAAGATCGTTCAGTATATACGCAGTATTTT.

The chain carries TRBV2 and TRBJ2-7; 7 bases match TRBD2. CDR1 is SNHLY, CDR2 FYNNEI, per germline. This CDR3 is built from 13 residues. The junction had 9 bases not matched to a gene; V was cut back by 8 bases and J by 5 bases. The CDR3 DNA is TGTGCCAGCGCCGCGCGACTAGCCCACGAGCAGTACTTC. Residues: CASAARLAHEQYF.

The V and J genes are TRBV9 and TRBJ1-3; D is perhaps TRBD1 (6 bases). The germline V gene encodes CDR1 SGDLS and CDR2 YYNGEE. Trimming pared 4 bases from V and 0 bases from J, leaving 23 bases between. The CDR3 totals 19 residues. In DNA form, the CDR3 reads TGTGCCAGCAGCACCAGTCCCGGGGGCCGCCTCTTCTCTGGAAACACCATATATTTT. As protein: CASSTSPGGRLFSGNTIYF.

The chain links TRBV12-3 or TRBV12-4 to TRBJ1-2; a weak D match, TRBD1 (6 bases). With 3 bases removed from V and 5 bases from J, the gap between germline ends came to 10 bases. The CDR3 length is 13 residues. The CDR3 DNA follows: TGTGCCAGCAGTTTCCGGGGGGCGTATGGCTACACCTTC. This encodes CASSFRGAYGYTF.